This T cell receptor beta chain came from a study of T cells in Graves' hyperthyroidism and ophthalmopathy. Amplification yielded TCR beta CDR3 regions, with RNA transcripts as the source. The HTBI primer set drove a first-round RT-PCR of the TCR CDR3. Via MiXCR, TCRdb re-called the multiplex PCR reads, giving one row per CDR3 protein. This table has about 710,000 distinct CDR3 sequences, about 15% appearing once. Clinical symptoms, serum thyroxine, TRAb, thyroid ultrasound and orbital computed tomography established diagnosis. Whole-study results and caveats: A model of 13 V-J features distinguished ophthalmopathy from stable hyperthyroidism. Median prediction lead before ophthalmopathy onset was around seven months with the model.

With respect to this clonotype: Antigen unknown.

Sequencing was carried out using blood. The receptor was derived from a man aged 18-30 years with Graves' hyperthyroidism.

In nucleotides, the CDR3 is TGTGCCAGCAGTTACCTCTCCGGCCGGAACACCGGGGAGCTGTTTTTT. Amino acid sequence: CASSYLSGRNTGELFF. The V and J genes are TRBV28 and TRBJ2-2, with D unresolved. There are 16 residues in the CDR3. Germline CDR1 reads MDHEN; CDR2 reads SYDVKM. V was cut by 4 bases and J by 1 base, with 13 bases left in between.